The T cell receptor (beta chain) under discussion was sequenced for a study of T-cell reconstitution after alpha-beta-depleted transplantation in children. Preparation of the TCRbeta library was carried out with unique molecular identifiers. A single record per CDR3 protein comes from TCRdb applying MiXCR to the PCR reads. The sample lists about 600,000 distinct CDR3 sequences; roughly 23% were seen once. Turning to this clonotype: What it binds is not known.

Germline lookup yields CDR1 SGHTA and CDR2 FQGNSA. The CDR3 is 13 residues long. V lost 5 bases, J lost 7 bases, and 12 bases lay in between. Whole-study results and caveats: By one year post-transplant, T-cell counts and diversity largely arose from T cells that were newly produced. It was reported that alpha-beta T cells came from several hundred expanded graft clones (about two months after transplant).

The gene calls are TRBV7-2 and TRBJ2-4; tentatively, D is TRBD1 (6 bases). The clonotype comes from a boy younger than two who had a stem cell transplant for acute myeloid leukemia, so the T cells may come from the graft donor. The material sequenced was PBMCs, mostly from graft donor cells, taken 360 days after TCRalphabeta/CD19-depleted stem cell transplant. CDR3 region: CASSKNQGNIQYF. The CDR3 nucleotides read TGTGCCAGCAGCAAGAATCAGGGGAACATTCAGTACTTC. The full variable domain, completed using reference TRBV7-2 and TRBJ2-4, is GAGVSQSPSNKVTEKGKDVELRCDPISGHTALYWYRQSLGQGLEFLIYFQGNSAPDKSGLPSDRFSAERTGGSVSTLTIQRTQQEDSAVYLCASSKNQGNIQYFGAGTRLSVL.